This T cell receptor (beta chain) stems from a study of cytomegalovirus exposure and HLA in healthy donors. In regard to this clone: Antigen unknown. The same CDR3 also results from other DNA sequences found in this sample.

Regarding the study as a whole: Cytomegalovirus-associated TCR beta chains were listed, numbering 164. HLA alleles showed associations with fewer than 20,000 TCR beta sequences in a later analysis, at a 0.05 false discovery rate.

The PCR was carried out with 60 Vbeta primers and 13 Jbeta primers. Repertoires were generated with immunoSEQ multiplex PCR, while TCRdb's copy carries only in-frame clones and drops some. The data show fewer than 150,000 clones, 78% seen once. The material sequenced was PBMCs. This TCR was recovered from a male donor in good health and CMV-seronegative.

CDR3: CASSLTSGRTDTQYF. The CDR3 DNA follows: TGTGCCAGCAGCTTAACTAGCGGGCGCACAGATACGCAGTATTTT. The chain recombines TRBV7-9 with TRBJ2-3; TRBD2 aligns across 9 bases. The CDR3 has 15 amino acids. V gave up 2 bases and J gave up 1 base; unmatched junction bases: 1. Germline V gene data show CDR1 as SEHNR and CDR2 as FQNEAQ (reference sequence). The full variable domain, its missing parts supplied by reference TRBV7-9 and TRBJ2-3, is DTGVSQNPRHKITKRGQNVTFRCDPISEHNRLYWYRQTLGQGPEFLTYFQNEAQLEKSRLLSDRFSAERPKGSFSTLEIQRTEQGDSAMYLCASSLTSGRTDTQYFGPGTRLTVL.